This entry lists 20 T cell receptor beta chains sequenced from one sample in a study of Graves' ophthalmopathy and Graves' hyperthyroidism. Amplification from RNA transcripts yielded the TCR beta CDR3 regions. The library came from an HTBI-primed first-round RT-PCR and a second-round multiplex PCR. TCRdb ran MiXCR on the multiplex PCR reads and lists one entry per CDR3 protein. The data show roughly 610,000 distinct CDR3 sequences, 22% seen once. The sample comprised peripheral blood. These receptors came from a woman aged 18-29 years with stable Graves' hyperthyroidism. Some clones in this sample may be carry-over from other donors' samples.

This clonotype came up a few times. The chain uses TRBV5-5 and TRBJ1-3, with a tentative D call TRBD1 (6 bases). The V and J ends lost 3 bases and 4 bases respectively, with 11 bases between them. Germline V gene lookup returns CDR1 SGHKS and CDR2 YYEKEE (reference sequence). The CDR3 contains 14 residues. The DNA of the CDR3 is TGTGCCAGCAGCTGGGGGGGGCCCGGAAACACCATATATTTT. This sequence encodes CASSWGGPGNTIYF.

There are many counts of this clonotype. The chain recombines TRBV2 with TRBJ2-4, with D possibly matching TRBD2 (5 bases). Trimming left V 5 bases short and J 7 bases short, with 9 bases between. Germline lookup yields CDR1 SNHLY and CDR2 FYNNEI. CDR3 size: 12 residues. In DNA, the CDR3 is TGTGCCAGCAGTCCCCGGAGGAACATTCAGTACTTC. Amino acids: CASSPRRNIQYF.

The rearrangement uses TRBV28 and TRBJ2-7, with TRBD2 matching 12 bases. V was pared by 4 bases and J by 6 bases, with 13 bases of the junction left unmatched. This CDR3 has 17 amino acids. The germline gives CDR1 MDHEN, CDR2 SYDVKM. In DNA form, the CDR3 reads TGTGCCAGCAGTTCCCCCGGGACTAGCGGGCGTCAATTCGAGCAGTACTTC. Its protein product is CASSSPGTSGRQFEQYF.

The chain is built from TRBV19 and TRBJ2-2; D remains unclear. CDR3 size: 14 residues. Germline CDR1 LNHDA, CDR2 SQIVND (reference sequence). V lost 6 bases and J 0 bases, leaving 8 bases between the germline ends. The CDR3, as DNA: TGTGCCAGTAGAAGGCAGGCGAACACCGGGGAGCTGTTTTTT. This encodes CASRRQANTGELFF.

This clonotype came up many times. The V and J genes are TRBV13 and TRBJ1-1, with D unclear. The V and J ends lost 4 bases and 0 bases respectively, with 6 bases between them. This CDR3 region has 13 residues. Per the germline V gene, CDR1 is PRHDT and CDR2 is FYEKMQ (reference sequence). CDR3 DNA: TGTGCCAGCAGCTCAACAATGAACACTGAAGCTTTCTTT. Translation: CASSSTMNTEAFF.

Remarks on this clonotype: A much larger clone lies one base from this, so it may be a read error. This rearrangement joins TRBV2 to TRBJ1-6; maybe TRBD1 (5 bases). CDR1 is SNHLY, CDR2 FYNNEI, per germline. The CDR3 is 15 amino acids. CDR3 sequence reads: CACSDPQVLNSPLHF. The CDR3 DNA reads TGTGCCTGCAGTGACCCACAGGTTCTTAATTCACCCCTCCACTTT.

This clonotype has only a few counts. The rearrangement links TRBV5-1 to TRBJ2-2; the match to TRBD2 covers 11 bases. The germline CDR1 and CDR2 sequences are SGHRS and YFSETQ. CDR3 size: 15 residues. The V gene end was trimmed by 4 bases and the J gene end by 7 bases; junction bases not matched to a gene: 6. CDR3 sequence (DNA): TGCGCCAGCAGCCCTACTAGCGGGAGCGTCGGGGAGCTGTTTTTT. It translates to CASSPTSGSVGELFF. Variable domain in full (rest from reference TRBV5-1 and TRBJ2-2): KAGVTQTPRYLIKTRGQQVTLSCSPISGHRSVSWYQQTPGQGLQFLFEYFSETQRNKGNFPGRFSGRQFSNSRSEMNVSTLELGDSALYLCASSPTSGSVGELFFGEGSRLTVL.

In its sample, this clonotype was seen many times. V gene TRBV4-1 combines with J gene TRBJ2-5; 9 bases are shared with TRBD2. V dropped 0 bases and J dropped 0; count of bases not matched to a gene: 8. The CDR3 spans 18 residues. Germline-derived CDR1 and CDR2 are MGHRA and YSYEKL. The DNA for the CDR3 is TGCGCCAGCAGCCAAGAAACATGGACTAGCGCCTACCAAGAGACCCAGTACTTC. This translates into CASSQETWTSAYQETQYF.

CDR3 sequence: CASSPTSFGPNTGELFF. CDR3 sequence (DNA): TGTGCCAGCAGCCCAACTAGCTTCGGTCCGAACACCGGGGAGCTGTTTTTT. This chain joins TRBV9 and TRBJ2-2, with D perhaps TRBD2 (6 bases). The CDR3 contains 17 residues. With 4 bases removed from V and 0 bases from J, the gap between germline ends came to 16 bases. CDR1 is SGDLS, CDR2 YYNGEE, per germline.

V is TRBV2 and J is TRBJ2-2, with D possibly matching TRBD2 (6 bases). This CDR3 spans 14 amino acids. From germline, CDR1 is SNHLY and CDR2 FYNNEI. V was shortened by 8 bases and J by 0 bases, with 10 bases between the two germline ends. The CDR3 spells CASAGTPNTGELFF. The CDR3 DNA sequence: TGTGCCAGCGCCGGGACTCCGAACACCGGGGAGCTGTTTTTT.

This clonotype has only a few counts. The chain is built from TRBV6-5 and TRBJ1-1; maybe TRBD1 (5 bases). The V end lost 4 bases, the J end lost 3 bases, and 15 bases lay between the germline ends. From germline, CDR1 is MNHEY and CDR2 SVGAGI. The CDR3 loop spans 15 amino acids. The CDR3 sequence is CASSSSGGGDTEAFF. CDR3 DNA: TGTGCCAGCAGTTCCAGTGGGGGGGGGGACACTGAAGCTTTCTTT.

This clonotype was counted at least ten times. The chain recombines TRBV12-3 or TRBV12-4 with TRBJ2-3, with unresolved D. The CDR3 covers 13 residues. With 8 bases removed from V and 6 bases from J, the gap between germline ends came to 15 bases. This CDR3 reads CASHAPPADTQYF. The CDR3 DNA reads TGTGCCAGCCACGCCCCCCCCGCGGATACGCAGTATTTT.

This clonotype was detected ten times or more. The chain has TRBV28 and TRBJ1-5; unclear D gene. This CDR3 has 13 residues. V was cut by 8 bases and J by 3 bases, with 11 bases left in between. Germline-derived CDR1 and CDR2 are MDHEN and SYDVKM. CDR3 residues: CASHTRFNQPQHF. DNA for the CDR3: TGTGCCAGCCATACAAGATTCAATCAGCCCCAGCATTTT.

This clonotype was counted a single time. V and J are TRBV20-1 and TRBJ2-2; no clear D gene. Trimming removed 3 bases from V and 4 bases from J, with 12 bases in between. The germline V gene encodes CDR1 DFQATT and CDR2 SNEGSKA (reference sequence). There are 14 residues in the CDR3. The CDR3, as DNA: TGCAGTGCTAGGGTCGGCTTGGGCACCGGGGAGCTGTTTTTT. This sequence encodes CSARVGLGTGELFF.

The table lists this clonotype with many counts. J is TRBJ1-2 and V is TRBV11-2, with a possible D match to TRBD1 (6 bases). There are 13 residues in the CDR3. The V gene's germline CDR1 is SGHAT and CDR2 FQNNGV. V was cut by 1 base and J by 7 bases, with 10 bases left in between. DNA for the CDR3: TGTGCCAGCAGCTTAGCTGGGGGGCTTGGCTACACCTTC. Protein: CASSLAGGLGYTF.

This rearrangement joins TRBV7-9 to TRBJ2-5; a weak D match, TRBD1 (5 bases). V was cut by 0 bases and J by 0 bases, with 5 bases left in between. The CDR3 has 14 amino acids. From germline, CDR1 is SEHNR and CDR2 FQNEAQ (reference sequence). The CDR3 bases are TGTGCCAGCAGCTTAGCGACAGACCAAGAGACCCAGTACTTC. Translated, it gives CASSLATDQETQYF.

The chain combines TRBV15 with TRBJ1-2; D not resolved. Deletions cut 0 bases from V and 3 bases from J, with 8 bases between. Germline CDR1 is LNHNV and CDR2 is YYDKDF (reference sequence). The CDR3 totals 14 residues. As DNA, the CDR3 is TGTGCCACCAGCAGAGATCTTACAGACTATGGCTACACCTTC. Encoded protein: CATSRDLTDYGYTF.

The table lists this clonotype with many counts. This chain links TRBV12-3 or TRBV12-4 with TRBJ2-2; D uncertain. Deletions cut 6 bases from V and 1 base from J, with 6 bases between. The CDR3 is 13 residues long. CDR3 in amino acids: CASSLQNTGELFF. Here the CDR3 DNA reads TGTGCCAGCAGCTTACAGAACACCGGGGAGCTGTTTTTT.

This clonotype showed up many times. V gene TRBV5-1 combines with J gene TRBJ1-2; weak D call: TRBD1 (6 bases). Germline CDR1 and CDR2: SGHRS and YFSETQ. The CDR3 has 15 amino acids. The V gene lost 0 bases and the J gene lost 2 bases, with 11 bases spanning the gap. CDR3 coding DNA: TGCGCCAGCAGCTTGGATGGGGGCAGGAACTATGGCTACACCTTC. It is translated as CASSLDGGRNYGYTF.

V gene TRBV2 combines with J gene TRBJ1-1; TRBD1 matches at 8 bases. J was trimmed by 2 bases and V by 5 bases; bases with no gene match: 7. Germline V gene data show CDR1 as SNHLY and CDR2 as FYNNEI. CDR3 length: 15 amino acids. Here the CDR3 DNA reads TGTGCCAGCAGTACCACAGGGGGTTCAAACACTGAAGCTTTCTTT. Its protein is CASSTTGGSNTEAFF.